This T cell receptor (beta chain) was captured in a study of type 1 regulatory T cells. Study in general: T-allo10 is a Tr1-enriched, alloantigen-specific CD4 T cell product made in vitro.

In germline, CDR1 is LNHNV, CDR2 YYDKDF (reference sequence). CDR3 length equals 14 residues. Between the trimmed V and J ends, which lost 4 bases and 9 bases, there was a span of 16 bases. Only a few counts were recorded for this clonotype. A single record per CDR3 protein comes from TCRdb applying MiXCR to the reads. The sample records approximately 97,000 distinct CDR3 sequences, around a third being singletons. The origin of this receptor is a human donor in good health. What was sequenced was CD4+ T cells, either the whole sample or a sorted fraction (not recorded which). The J gene is TRBJ2-1, the V gene TRBV15; no definite D call. CDR3 residues: CATSIPLETSEQFF. The CDR3 nucleotides are TGTGCCACCAGCATCCCACTCGAGACGTCTGAGCAGTTCTTC. Based on the CDR3 plus reference TRBV15 and TRBJ2-1, the full variable domain is DAMVIQNPRYQVTQFGKPVTLSCSQTLNHNVMYWYQQKSSQAPKLLFHYYDKDFNNEADTPDNFQSRRPNTSFCFLDIRSPGLGDTAMYLCATSIPLETSEQFFGPGTRLTVL.